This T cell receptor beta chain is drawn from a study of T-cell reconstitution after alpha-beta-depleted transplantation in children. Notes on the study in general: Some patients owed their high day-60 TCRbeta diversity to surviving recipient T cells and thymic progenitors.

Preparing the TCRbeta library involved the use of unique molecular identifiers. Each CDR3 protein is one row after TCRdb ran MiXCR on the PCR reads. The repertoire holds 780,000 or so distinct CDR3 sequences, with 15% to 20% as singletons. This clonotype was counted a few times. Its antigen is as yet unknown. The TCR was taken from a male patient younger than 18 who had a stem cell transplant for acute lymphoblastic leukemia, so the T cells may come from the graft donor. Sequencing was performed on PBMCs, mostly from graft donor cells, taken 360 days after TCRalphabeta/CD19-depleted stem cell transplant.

The CDR3 loop is CSVERGLANNEQFF. CDR3 DNA: TGCAGCGTTGAACGGGGACTAGCAAACAATGAGCAGTTCTTC. The J gene is TRBJ2-1, the V gene TRBV29-1; 9 bases are shared with TRBD2. CDR1 is SQVTM and CDR2 is ANQGSEA in the germline V gene. The CDR3 contains 14 residues. The V segment lost 2 bases and the J segment 5 bases; nucleotides outside the gene matches: 4.